This T cell receptor beta chain comes out of a study of TIL therapy for anti-PD-1-resistant metastatic lung cancer. Study in general: Patients had a median age of 54 years (range about 35-85). Study-wide results and caveats: Patients were highly selected, enriched for treatment-naive, never-smoker and oncogene-addicted cases.

Sequencing used immunoSEQ v3. Data came from immunoSEQ multiplex PCR; TCRdb stores just in-frame clones and leaves some out. The sample has around 45,000 clones, 71% seen once. The CDR3 runs to 15 residues. CDR1 is MDHEN, CDR2 SYDVKM, per germline. V shed 3 bases and J shed 4 bases, with 15 bases lying between them. Time point: pre-treatment sample, taken before nivolumab and TIL therapy. The tumor samples were excised metastases, mostly pleural nodules or supraclavicular lymph nodes. A remark on this clone: Antigen: not known.

Sequencing was performed on tumor tissue, taken at baseline. The TCR originated in a person aged 25-85 years with non-small cell lung cancer. The rearrangement uses TRBV28 and TRBJ1-2; no firm D call. CDR3 sequence: CASSFRDLLSYGYTF. For the CDR3, the DNA is TGTGCCAGCAGTTTTAGGGATCTCCTGAGCTATGGCTACACCTTC.